A selection of T cell receptor beta chains follows, all from one sample in a study of spatial heterogeneity in lung cancer. Each CDR3 protein gets one entry after TCRdb re-called the 5' RACE reads with MiXCR. The sample carries about 1,600 distinct CDR3 sequences, approximately 25% recorded once. The source material was PBMCs, sampled at surgery. The receptors come from a male donor with early-stage non-small cell lung cancer. CDR3s leave out the opening cysteine and the closing phenylalanine or tryptophan.

v_gene | CDR3aa
TRBV24-1 | ATSDLGDGTGNEQF
TRBV30 | AWSRAYQDEQY
TRBV7-3 | ASSLGSGGSMADTQY
TRBV6-6 | ASRPGTGTLNEQF
TRBV4-3 | ASSQDLVSDELAKNIQY
TRBV24-1 | ATSDPGRGGTGELF
TRBV7-9 | ASSSDTTEQY
TRBV5-1 | ASSHQETQY
TRBV5-1 | ASSWDKTYGYT
TRBV5-4 | ASSPTDRASGANVLT
TRBV11-2 | ASSFGETQY
TRBV7-9 | ASSNRDFGSYEQY
TRBV9 | ASSVEAPFGSYNEQF
TRBV20-1 | SASRGLGNQPQH
TRBV4-2 | AAGLAGREQY
TRBV7-2 | ASSERVFAYEQY
TRBV29-1 | SVRGLAGLNNEQF
TRBV6-6 | ASSYVQGQVGELF
TRBV18 | ASSTGNEQY
TRBV27 | ASTNRYTYEQY